The clone carrying this TCR beta chain came up a few times. Its antigen is unknown. The sample is drawn from a study of cytomegalovirus exposure and HLA in healthy donors. Points from the study as a whole: Earlier analysis yielded a pattern in which most TCR beta V segments were productive about 90% or about 30% of the time. In a later analysis, TCR association rates varied by HLA locus: DRB1 most, HLA-C fewest. Cytomegalovirus association was listed for around 170 TCR beta chains. Later analysis identified 16,951 TCR beta sequences associated with HLA alleles, using a false discovery rate threshold of 0.05.

The V and J ends lost 6 bases and 2 bases, in that order; junction bases with no gene match: 3. CDR1 and CDR2 (germline): SQVTM, ANQGSEA. The CDR3 is 12 residues long. 13 Jbeta primers and 60 Vbeta primers were used for the PCR. Method: immunoSEQ multiplex PCR; TCRdb's copy keeps in-frame clones and lacks some. The repertoire holds some 110,000 clones, with over 9.5% as singletons. J is TRBJ2-7 and V is TRBV29-1; 8 bases match TRBD1. The sequence was obtained from a middle-aged man in good health and CMV-seropositive. Sequenced: PBMCs. The CDR3 nucleotides are TGCAGCGTGAAGACAGGGGCCTACGAGCAGTACTTC. Translation: CSVKTGAYEQYF.